Presented here are 29 T cell receptor beta chains from one specimen sequenced in a study of blood T cell repertoires in COVID-19. Produced via immunoSEQ multiplex PCR; TCRdb's table is partial and in-frame only. The repertoire holds around 500,000 clones, around nine tenths seen once, with approximately 8% in the top ten. What was sequenced was PBMCs or T cells enriched from blood (not recorded which). All receptors come from a woman aged 60-75 years who had recovered from COVID-19.

This chain uses TRBV27 with TRBJ1-6, with 7 bases matching TRBD1. CDR1 and CDR2 (germline): MNHEY, SMNVEV (reference sequence). The V and J ends lost 5 bases and 10 bases, in that order; junction bases with no gene match: 8. The CDR3 totals 14 residues. The CDR3 protein is CASSLTGVGSPLHF. The CDR3 DNA sequence: TGTGCCAGCAGTCTCACAGGGGTAGGGTCACCCCTCCACTTT.

The V gene is TRBV6-5, the J gene TRBJ2-1; D remains ambiguous. The V end was cut by 7 bases, the J end by 9 bases, with 10 bases between. The CDR3 runs 11 residues. Germline CDR1 MNHEY, CDR2 SVGAGI. This CDR3 reads CASNRRGEQFF. The CDR3 DNA reads as TGTGCCAGCAATAGGCGCGGTGAGCAGTTCTTC.

A few counts support this clone. The chain joins TRBV27 to TRBJ1-5; D gene uncertain. Germline V gene data show CDR1 as MNHEY and CDR2 as SMNVEV (reference sequence). The germline V and J ends were trimmed by 1 base and 7 bases, with 5 bases remaining between them. The CDR3 contains 12 residues. DNA of the CDR3: TGTGCCAGCAGTTTATTGGGCCAGCCCCAGCATTTT. Protein product: CASSLLGQPQHF.

CDR3: CASSSRGAEETQYF. The DNA for the CDR3 is TGTGCCAGCAGCTCCAGGGGCGCGGAAGAGACCCAGTACTTC. This rearrangement joins TRBV5-4 to TRBJ2-5, with D possibly matching TRBD1 (6 bases). This CDR3 has 14 residues. With 3 bases removed from V and 3 bases from J, the gap between germline ends came to 12 bases. Germline V lookup: CDR1 SGHNT, CDR2 YYREEE (reference sequence).

This clone was seen many times. The chain couples TRBV7-2 to TRBJ2-1; D not resolved. From germline, CDR1 is SGHTA and CDR2 FQGNSA. This CDR3 has 15 amino acids. V was pared by 3 bases and J by 4 bases, with 13 bases between. The CDR3 DNA reads TGTGCCAGCAGCTTTCGTGTTGCGCTGTACAATGAGCAGTTCTTC. This translates into CASSFRVALYNEQFF.

A few counts support this clone. The chain carries TRBV7-2 and TRBJ2-2, with D unclear. Looked up from germline, CDR1 is SGHTA and CDR2 is FQGNSA. With 5 bases removed from V and 7 bases from J, the gap between germline ends came to 14 bases. This CDR3 comprises 14 residues. CDR3 loop: CASSRDSDRGELFF. In DNA form, the CDR3 reads TGTGCCAGCAGCCGTGACTCGGATCGCGGGGAGCTGTTTTTT.

The genes are TRBV20-1 and TRBJ2-3; TRBD1 matches 8 bases. Looked up from germline, CDR1 is DFQATT and CDR2 is SNEGSKA (reference sequence). V gave up 5 bases and J gave up 6 bases; unmatched junction bases: 1. This CDR3 region has 11 residues. CDR3 nucleotides: TGCAGTGCTTACAGGGGGGATACGCAGTATTTT. It is translated as CSAYRGDTQYF.

The chain links TRBV27 to TRBJ2-7, with TRBD1 matching over 7 bases. From germline, CDR1 is MNHEY and CDR2 SMNVEV (reference sequence). The CDR3 spans 13 residues. V lost 6 bases to trimming and J lost 5 bases; unmatched junction nucleotides: 7. CDR3 DNA: TGTGCCAGCAGCACCAGGGGGAAGGACGAGCAGTACTTC. Amino acid sequence: CASSTRGKDEQYF.

This clone was counted once. The chain recombines TRBV5-1 with TRBJ2-3, with TRBD2 as a possible D gene (6 bases). V was trimmed by 4 bases and J by 1 base, leaving 16 bases between them. Per the germline V gene, CDR1 is SGHRS and CDR2 is YFSETQ. This CDR3 comprises 16 residues. This CDR3 is CASSDPLGGGTDTQYF. The CDR3 nucleotides are TGCGCCAGCAGCGACCCCCTCGGGGGTGGCACAGATACGCAGTATTTT.

The chain uses TRBV20-1 and TRBJ2-2, with TRBD2 matching over 10 bases. The V segment lost 3 bases and the J segment 8 bases; nucleotides outside the gene matches: 9. The CDR3 is made up of 15 amino acids. CDR1 is DFQATT, CDR2 SNEGSKA, per germline (reference sequence). The CDR3 nucleotides are TGCAGTGCTAGTCTAGCGGGGGCCCCGCAGGGGGAGCTGTTTTTT. Translating it yields CSASLAGAPQGELFF.

The gene calls are TRBV28 and TRBJ1-4, with 9 bases lining up with TRBD1. Germline V gene sequence: CDR1 MDHEN, CDR2 SYDVKM. The V and J ends lost 2 bases and 5 bases, in that order; junction bases with no gene match: 6. The CDR3 length is 16 residues. The CDR3 DNA follows: TGTGCCAGCAGTTTAAAACAGGGGGCGGGAAATGAAAAACTGTTTTTT. Translating it yields CASSLKQGAGNEKLFF.

V and J are TRBV5-1 and TRBJ2-1, with 7 bases identical to TRBD1. After removal of 3 bases from V and 1 base from J, the junction contained 7 bases not matched to a gene. The CDR3 extends over 16 amino acids. Germline V lookup: CDR1 SGHRS, CDR2 YFSETQ. Written as DNA, the CDR3 is TGCGCCAGCAGCTGGGCGGCAGGGGGTTCCTACAATGAGCAGTTCTTC. It encodes CASSWAAGGSYNEQFF.

This chain joins TRBV19 and TRBJ1-3; maybe TRBD1 (6 bases). Deletions cut 9 bases from V and 0 bases from J, with 15 bases between. The CDR3 is 15 amino acids. Germline V gene lookup returns CDR1 LNHDA and CDR2 SQIVND (reference sequence). The CDR3 DNA is TGTGCCAGCTACCCGGACAGCACCTCTGGAAACACCATATATTTT. Amino acid sequence: CASYPDSTSGNTIYF.

The chain is built from TRBV27 and TRBJ2-7; perhaps TRBD1 as D (5 bases). V gave up 5 bases and J gave up 3 bases, with 11 bases separating them. Looked up from germline, CDR1 is MNHEY and CDR2 is SMNVEV (reference sequence). CDR3 length: 13 amino acids. The CDR3 sequence is CASSLGPGYEQYV. CDR3 DNA sequence: TGTGCCAGCAGTCTGGGGCCGGGCTACGAGCAGTACGTC.

J is TRBJ2-7 and V is TRBV6-5, with 9 bases aligning to TRBD1. The CDR3 extends over 14 amino acids. J was trimmed by 6 bases and V by 5 bases; bases with no gene match: 8. Germline assignment: CDR1 MNHEY and CDR2 SVGAGI. The CDR3 here is CASSILGTGSEQYF. CDR3 sequence (DNA): TGTGCCAGCAGTATCCTGGGGACAGGGTCCGAGCAGTACTTC.

The rearrangement uses TRBV5-1 and TRBJ2-3, with D perhaps matching TRBD1 (6 bases). The CDR3 covers 14 residues. V lost 4 bases and J 3 bases, leaving 12 bases between the germline ends. Germline V lookup: CDR1 SGHRS, CDR2 YFSETQ. The CDR3 here is CASSPGAVTDTQYF. CDR3 sequence (DNA): TGCGCCAGCAGCCCAGGGGCAGTGACAGATACGCAGTATTTT.

This clone was found a few times. V gene TRBV2 combines with J gene TRBJ1-3; unclear D gene. V was shortened by 5 bases and J by 0 bases, with 8 bases between the two germline ends. This CDR3 is 14 amino acids long. Germline V gives CDR1 SNHLY, CDR2 FYNNEI. CDR3 protein: CASSQSYSGNTIYF. The CDR3 region has the DNA TGTGCCAGCAGTCAATCCTACTCTGGAAACACCATATATTTT.

The chain couples TRBV2 to TRBJ2-3; TRBD2 matches at 8 bases. CDR3 length: 15 residues. After removal of 5 bases from V and 7 bases from J, the junction contained 11 bases not matched to a gene. In germline, CDR1 is SNHLY, CDR2 FYNNEI. Written as DNA, the CDR3 is TGTGCCAGCAGTCAAGGGGGACTAGTCGGTAATACGCAGTATTTT. The encoded protein is CASSQGGLVGNTQYF.

The CDR3 loop reads CASSLNPGGFKHF. The CDR3 nucleotides are TGCGCCAGCAGCTTGAATCCTGGCGGCTTTAAGCATTTT. The chain carries TRBV5-1 and TRBJ1-5; D not resolved. Trimming pared 1 base from V and 14 bases from J, leaving 16 bases between. Germline lookup yields CDR1 SGHRS and CDR2 YFSETQ. The CDR3 has 13 amino acids.

The chain is built from TRBV5-1 and TRBJ1-1, with D unresolved. The CDR3 covers 14 residues. The germline V gene has CDR1 SGHRS and CDR2 YFSETQ. V gave up 0 bases and J gave up 3 bases, with 9 bases separating them. This CDR3 is CASSLAATDTEAFF. CDR3 coding DNA: TGCGCCAGCAGCTTGGCAGCGACGGACACTGAAGCTTTCTTT.

CDR3 protein: CASSLAAGRTDTQYF. The DNA for the CDR3 is TGCGCCAGCAGCTTAGCGGCAGGGAGGACAGATACGCAGTATTTT. The chain is built from TRBV5-1 and TRBJ2-3; TRBD2 is a possible D gene (6 bases). The V and J ends lost 2 bases and 3 bases respectively, with 13 bases between them. This CDR3 is built from 15 residues. CDR1 and CDR2 from the germline V gene are SGHRS and YFSETQ.

The chain has TRBV7-9 and TRBJ2-1, with D perhaps TRBD2 (6 bases). V lost 5 bases and J 4 bases, leaving 12 bases between the germline ends. Germline lookup yields CDR1 SEHNR and CDR2 FQNEAQ (reference sequence). The CDR3 consists of 14 residues. In DNA form, the CDR3 reads TGTGCCAGCAGCGCAGAGGGGACTTACAATGAGCAGTTCTTC. This sequence encodes CASSAEGTYNEQFF.

The chain employs TRBV19 and TRBJ1-6; D unresolved. The CDR3 length is 15 residues. Germline V gene lookup returns CDR1 LNHDA and CDR2 SQIVND (reference sequence). V was pared by 3 bases and J by 8 bases, with 14 bases between. In DNA form, the CDR3 reads TGTGCCAGTAGTATCGGGGAGGCCGGTTATTCACCCCTCCACTTT. Its translation: CASSIGEAGYSPLHF.

The chain uses TRBV27 and TRBJ1-1; 10 nucleotides align to TRBD1. Trimming removed 3 bases from V and 4 bases from J; junction bases left unmatched: 8. CDR1 is MNHEY, CDR2 SMNVEV, per germline (reference sequence). The CDR3 is made up of 16 amino acids. CDR3 sequence (DNA): TGTGCCAGCAGTTTGCAAGGACAGGGGGAAAGCACTGAAGCTTTCTTT. Residues: CASSLQGQGESTEAFF.

The chain combines TRBV19 with TRBJ1-4; D is uncertain. Trimming removed 1 base from V and 6 bases from J, with 12 bases in between. The CDR3 sequence is 15 residues long. Germline loops: CDR1 LNHDA, CDR2 SQIVND (reference sequence). This CDR3 is CASSIGGISDEKLFF. In DNA, the CDR3 is TGTGCCAGTAGTATAGGAGGGATATCGGATGAAAAACTGTTTTTT.

CDR3 in DNA: TGTGCCAGCAGTCGGACAGGGGGCGCAGGCTACACCTTC. Its protein product is CASSRTGGAGYTF. This chain links TRBV2 with TRBJ1-2; TRBD1 matches at 11 bases. Germline CDR1 is SNHLY and CDR2 is FYNNEI. The CDR3 sequence is 13 residues long. The ends lost 5 bases at V and 8 bases at J; junction bases unmatched: 4.

The chain couples TRBV21-1 to TRBJ1-3; TRBD1, as called in the table, went unchecked against the DNA. TRBV21-1 counts as a pseudogene. The CDR3 totals 17 residues. CDR3 region: CASSSRTLTGVGNTIYF. CDR3 coding DNA: TGTGCCAGCAGCAGCCGAACCTTGACAGGGGTTGGAAACACCATATATTTT.

The chain combines TRBV29-1 with TRBJ1-1; TRBD1 matches at 7 bases. CDR3 length equals 13 residues. Germline V gene lookup returns CDR1 SQVTM and CDR2 ANQGSEA. Unmatched junction bases numbered 6, after V lost 4 bases and J lost 4 bases. The CDR3 protein is CSVGSTGFTEAFF. The CDR3 nucleotides are TGCAGCGTTGGATCGACAGGGTTCACTGAAGCTTTCTTT.

The V call is TRBV29-1, the J call TRBJ2-7, with TRBD2 as a possible D gene (5 bases). Looked up from germline, CDR1 is SQVTM and CDR2 is ANQGSEA. Between the trimmed V and J ends, which lost 1 base and 1 base, there was a span of 17 bases. The CDR3 contains 16 residues. CDR3 protein: CSVEGTLDGNSYEQYF. The CDR3 DNA is TGCAGCGTTGAAGGGACCCTAGACGGGAATTCCTACGAGCAGTACTTC.